These T cell receptor beta chains were read from a single sample in a study of OX40 agonist ivuxolimab in advanced cancers. The assay was immunoSEQ multiplex PCR, and TCRdb's table has in-frame clones only and misses some. The sample has approximately 79,000 clones, more than 75% seen once; the top ten hold just over 2.5%. Sequenced here: CD4+ or CD8+ T cells sorted from blood, sampled in a trial of the OX40 agonist ivuxolimab. The receptors originated from an adult with an advanced solid tumor such as melanoma, head and neck, liver or kidney cancer. Both conserved end residues are trimmed from each CDR3. Fields, in order: V gene, J gene, CDR3 protein.

TRBV21-1	TRBJ2-7	ASSKGGDSIPHEQY
TRBV6-1	TRBJ1-3	ASSEATGEGNTIY
TRBV7-9	TRBJ1-1	ASSSAMDSMNTEAF
TRBV6-4	TRBJ1-1	ASSESPGGEAF
TRBV5-1	TRBJ2-7	ASSFEGWGEQY
TRBV19	TRBJ2-1	ASRKQGRGVYNEQF
TRBV6-1	TRBJ2-5	ASSEGGRWQETQY
TRBV28	TRBJ2-2	ASRIGAVGELF
TRBV2	TRBJ1-5	ASSSTGSNQPQH
TRBV7-8	TRBJ2-7	ASSLDSTRSYEQY
TRBV7-3	TRBJ2-1	ASSLMGAGNEQF
TRBV18	TRBJ2-5	ASSDDRGYQETQY
TRBV5-8	TRBJ2-1	ASSSLEGRLNEQF
TRBV6-5	TRBJ1-1	ASSPEGSMNTEAF
TRBV28	TRBJ2-6	ASSLRGGTGGSGANVLT
TRBV6-6	TRBJ2-3	ASSYTGESTDTQY
TRBV12-2	TRBJ1-2	ASRFSSHRVYGYT